One and the same sample provided the 5 T cell receptor beta chains below, sequenced in a study of cytomegalovirus exposure and HLA in healthy donors. Both 60 Vbeta primers and 13 Jbeta primers went into the PCR. Clones were sequenced by immunoSEQ multiplex PCR, and TCRdb holds only the in-frame ones, with some missing. The data show around 160,000 clones, roughly 78% seen once. Source material: PBMCs. These TCRs come from a middle-aged man in good health and CMV-seropositive.

This chain links TRBV6-5 with TRBJ2-2; unclear D gene. Germline V gene lookup returns CDR1 MNHEY and CDR2 SVGAGI. This CDR3 has 16 amino acids. Trimming removed 0 bases at V and 0 bases at J, with 8 bases between. The CDR3 DNA is TGTGCCAGCAGTTACTCGGTCCAGGCGAACACCGGGGAGCTGTTTTTT. Translation: CASSYSVQANTGELFF.

J is TRBJ1-2 and V is TRBV6-4; 8 nucleotides line up with TRBD1. The CDR3 is 13 residues long. After removal of 6 bases from V and 7 bases from J, the junction contained 7 bases not matched to a gene. Germline V gene lookup returns CDR1 MRHNA and CDR2 SNTAGT. CDR3 nucleotides: TGTGCCAGCAGAGGAACAGGGGGGCTTGGCTACACCTTC. Its protein product is CASRGTGGLGYTF.

The CDR3 reads CASSYSGQGAAEAFF. In DNA form, the CDR3 reads TGTGCCAGCAGTTACTCGGGCCAGGGTGCAGCTGAAGCTTTCTTT. The V and J genes are TRBV6-5 and TRBJ1-1, with D maybe TRBD1 (5 bases). There are 15 residues in the CDR3. V lost 0 bases and J lost 6, with 14 bases in between. CDR1 is MNHEY and CDR2 is SVGAGI in the germline V gene.

This clone appeared a single time. This chain uses TRBV5-4 with TRBJ2-7; 9 nucleotides match TRBD1. This CDR3 comprises 16 residues. Germline values: CDR1 SGHNT, CDR2 YYREEE (reference sequence). V lost 4 bases to trimming and J lost 3 bases; unmatched junction nucleotides: 11. CDR3 sequence reads: CASSRGKAGQGYEQYF. The CDR3 region has the DNA TGTGCCAGCAGCAGGGGGAAGGCGGGACAGGGCTACGAGCAGTACTTC. The whole variable domain, remainder taken from reference TRBV5-4 and TRBJ2-7, is ETGVTQSPTHLIKTRGQQVTLRCSSQSGHNTVSWYQQALGQGPQFIFQYYREEENGRGNFPPRFSGLQFPNYSSELNVNALELDDSALYLCASSRGKAGQGYEQYFGPGTRLTVT.

The chain carries TRBV2 and TRBJ1-5; a possible D gene is TRBD1 (5 bases). Trimming shortened V by 6 bases and J by 5 bases, and 14 bases separated the two germline ends. The CDR3 is 14 residues long. CDR1 is SNHLY and CDR2 is FYNNEI in the germline V gene. The DNA for the CDR3 is TGTGCCAGCAGAGGGGAGGCCCTCGATCAGCCCCAGCATTTT. It yields the protein CASRGEALDQPQHF.